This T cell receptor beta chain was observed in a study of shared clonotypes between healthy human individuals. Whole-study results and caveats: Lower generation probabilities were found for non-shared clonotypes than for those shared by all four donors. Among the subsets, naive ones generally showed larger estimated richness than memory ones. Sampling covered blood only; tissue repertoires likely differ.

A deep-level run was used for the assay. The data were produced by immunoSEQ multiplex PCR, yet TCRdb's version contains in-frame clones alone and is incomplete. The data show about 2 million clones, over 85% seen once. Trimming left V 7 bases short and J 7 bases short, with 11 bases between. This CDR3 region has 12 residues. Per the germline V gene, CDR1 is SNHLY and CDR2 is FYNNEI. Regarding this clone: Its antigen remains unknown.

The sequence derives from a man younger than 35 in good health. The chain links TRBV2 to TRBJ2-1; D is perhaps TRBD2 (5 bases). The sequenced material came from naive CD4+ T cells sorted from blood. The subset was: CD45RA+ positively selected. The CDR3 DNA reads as TGTGCCAGCACCAGACTAAGAAATGAGCAGTTCTTC. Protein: CASTRLRNEQFF.